This TCR beta chain is drawn from a study of Graves' ophthalmopathy and Graves' hyperthyroidism. Exclusion criteria comprised other autoimmune diseases, uncontrolled infections, pregnancy or lactation in patients. Germline loops: CDR1 SGHAT, CDR2 FQNNGV. The CDR3 consists of 16 residues. From RNA, the CDR3 regions of TCR beta chains were amplified and sequenced. The library came from an HTBI-primed first-round RT-PCR and a second-round multiplex PCR. TCRdb recomputed calls from the multiplex PCR reads with MiXCR, one row per CDR3 protein. The sample includes about 740,000 distinct CDR3 sequences, around 40% of them seen just once.

This chain connects TRBV11-2 to TRBJ2-7; TRBD2 matches at 11 bases. The J call may be mistaken, given a closer DNA end match to TRBJ2-5. Sequenced input: peripheral blood. This receptor was obtained from an adult man with Graves' ophthalmopathy. CDR3 residues: CASSDIAGGPRETQYF. The DNA of the CDR3 is TGTGCCAGCAGCGACATAGCGGGGGGGCCTAGAGAGACCCAGTACTTC.